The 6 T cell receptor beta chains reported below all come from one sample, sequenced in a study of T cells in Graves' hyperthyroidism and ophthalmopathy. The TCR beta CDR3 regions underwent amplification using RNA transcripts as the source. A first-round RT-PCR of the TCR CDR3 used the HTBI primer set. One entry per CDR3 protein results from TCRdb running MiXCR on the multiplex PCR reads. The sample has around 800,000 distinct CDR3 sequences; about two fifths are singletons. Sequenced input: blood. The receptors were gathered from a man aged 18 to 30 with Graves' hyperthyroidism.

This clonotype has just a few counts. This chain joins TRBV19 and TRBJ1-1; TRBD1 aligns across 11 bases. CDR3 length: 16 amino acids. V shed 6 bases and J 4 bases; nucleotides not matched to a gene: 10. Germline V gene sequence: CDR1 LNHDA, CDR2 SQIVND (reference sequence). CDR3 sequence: CASSKRPGTGGTEAFF. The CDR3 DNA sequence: TGTGCCAGTAGCAAACGCCCCGGGACAGGGGGCACTGAAGCTTTCTTT. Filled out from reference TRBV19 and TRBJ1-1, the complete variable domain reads DGGITQSPKYLFRKEGQNVTLSCEQNLNHDAMYWYRQDPGQGLRLIYYSQIVNDFQKGDIAEGYSVSREKKESFPLTVTSAQKNPTAFYLCASSKRPGTGGTEAFFGQGTRLTVV.

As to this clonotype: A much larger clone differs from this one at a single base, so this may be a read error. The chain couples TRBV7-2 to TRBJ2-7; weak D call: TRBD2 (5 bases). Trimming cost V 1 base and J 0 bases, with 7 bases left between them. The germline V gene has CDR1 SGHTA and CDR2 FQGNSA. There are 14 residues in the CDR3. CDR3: CASSLGESSYEQYF. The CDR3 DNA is TGTGCCAGCAGCTTAGGGGAGAGCTCCTACGAGCAGTACTTC.

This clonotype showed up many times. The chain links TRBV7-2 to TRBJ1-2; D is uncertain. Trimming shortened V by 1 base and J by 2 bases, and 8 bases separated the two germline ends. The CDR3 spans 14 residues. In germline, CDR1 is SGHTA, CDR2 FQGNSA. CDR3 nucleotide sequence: TGTGCCAGCAGCTTAGACGGCACCAACTATGGCTACACCTTC. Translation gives CASSLDGTNYGYTF.

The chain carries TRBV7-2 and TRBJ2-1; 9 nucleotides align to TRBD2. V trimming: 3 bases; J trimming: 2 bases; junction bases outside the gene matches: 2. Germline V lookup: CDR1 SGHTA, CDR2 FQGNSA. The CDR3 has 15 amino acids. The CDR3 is CASSFGGGAYNEQFF. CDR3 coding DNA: TGTGCCAGCAGCTTCGGCGGGGGGGCCTACAATGAGCAGTTCTTC.

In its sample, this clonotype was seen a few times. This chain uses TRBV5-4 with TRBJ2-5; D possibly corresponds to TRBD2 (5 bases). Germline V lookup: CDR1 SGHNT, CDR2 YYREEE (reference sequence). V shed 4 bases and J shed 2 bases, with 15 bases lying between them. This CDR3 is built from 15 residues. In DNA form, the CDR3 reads TGTGCCAGCAGCCCCTGGAGAAGCGGACAAGAGACCCAGTACTTC. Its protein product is CASSPWRSGQETQYF. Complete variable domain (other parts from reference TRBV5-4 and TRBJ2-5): ETGVTQSPTHLIKTRGQQVTLRCSSQSGHNTVSWYQQALGQGPQFIFQYYREEENGRGNFPPRFSGLQFPNYSSELNVNALELDDSALYLCASSPWRSGQETQYFGPGTRLLVL.

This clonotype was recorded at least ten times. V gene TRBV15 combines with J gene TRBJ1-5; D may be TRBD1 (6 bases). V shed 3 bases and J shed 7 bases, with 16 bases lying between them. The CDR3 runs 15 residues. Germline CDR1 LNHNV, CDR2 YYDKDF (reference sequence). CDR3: CATSSSQGAGQPQHF. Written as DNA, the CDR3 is TGTGCCACCAGCAGCTCACAGGGAGCCGGACAGCCCCAGCATTTT.